The rows below give T cell receptor beta chains drawn from one sample of a study of blood T cell repertoires in COVID-19. Assay used: immunoSEQ multiplex PCR; TCRdb lists only in-frame clones, some missing. Of 100,000 to 150,000 clones listed, around 89% are singletons. Sequenced input: peripheral blood. All receptors derive from a man aged 55 to 70 with COVID-19, enrolled during active disease. The CDR3 runs from the conserved cysteine through the conserved F or W. A D gene is named only where the DNA matches it firmly. Only some rows state a clone size, as once, few, many or a class for expanded clones.

j_gene | v_gene | abundance | d_gene | CDR3aa | CDR3nt
TRBJ2-2 | TRBV30 | . | TRBD2 | CAWRAGGSGTGELFF | TGTGCCTGGAGAGCGGGGGGATCGGGCACCGGGGAGCTGTTTTTT
TRBJ1-3 | TRBV5-6 | . | . | CASSGGGDGNTIYF | TGTGCCAGCAGCGGTGGAGGCGACGGAAACACCATATATTTT
TRBJ2-2 | TRBV5-1 | . | TRBD1 | CASSLGGQGLFTGELFF | TGCGCCAGCAGCTTGGGGGGACAGGGCCTATTCACCGGGGAGCTGTTTTTT
TRBJ1-4 | TRBV5-4 | . | TRBD1 | CASSFQGVANEKLFF | TGTGCCAGCAGCTTTCAGGGGGTCGCTAATGAAAAACTGTTTTTT
TRBJ2-1 | TRBV12-2 | . | . | CASRQKRRPAYNEQFF | TGTGCAAGTCGCCAAAAACGGCGGCCGGCTTACAATGAGCAGTTCTTC
TRBJ2-5 | TRBV19 | . | TRBD1 | CASSSGWDRPQETQYF | TGTGCCAGTAGCTCCGGGTGGGACAGGCCCCAAGAGACCCAGTACTTC
TRBJ1-1 | TRBV29-1 | once | . | CSVNPGRTEAFF | TGCAGCGTTAATCCAGGGCGCACTGAAGCTTTCTTT
TRBJ1-3 | TRBV14 | few | TRBD1 | CASSHRTGAGNTIYF | TGTGCCAGCAGCCACCGGACAGGGGCTGGAAACACCATATATTTT
TRBJ1-3 | TRBV7-2 | once | . | CASSPDGTPLGNTIYF | TGTGCCAGCAGCCCCGACGGGACACCGCTCGGAAACACCATATATTTT
TRBJ1-5 | TRBV5-8 | . | . | CASSPAQVSNQPQHF | TGTGCCAGCAGCCCCGCACAAGTAAGCAATCAGCCCCAGCATTTT
TRBJ1-2 | TRBV14 | . | . | CASSQVAAGSQANYGYTF | TGTGCCAGCAGCCAAGTGGCCGCCGGGTCCCAAGCTAACTATGGCTACACCTTC
TRBJ1-5 | TRBV4-3 | . | . | CASSPETGVNQPQHF | TGCGCCAGCAGCCCGGAGACAGGAGTCAATCAGCCCCAGCATTTT
TRBJ1-1 | TRBV4-3 | . | . | CASSQDLGAGLQAFF | TGCGCCAGCAGCCAAGATTTAGGGGCAGGTCTTCAAGCTTTCTTT
TRBJ2-7 | TRBV7-6 | . | TRBD1 | CASSASGTGAYEQYF | TGTGCCAGCAGTGCTTCAGGGACAGGAGCCTACGAGCAGTACTTC
TRBJ2-3 | TRBV4-2 | . | . | CASSPILGGSVGDTQYF | TGTGCCAGCAGCCCCATCCTCGGCGGGTCGGTGGGAGATACGCAGTATTTT
TRBJ2-5 | TRBV7-9 | . | . | CASSKTVQETQYF | TGTGCCAGCAGCAAGACAGTCCAAGAGACCCAGTACTTC
TRBJ2-3 | TRBV5-1 | few | . | CASSGGQGTDTQYF | TGCGCCAGCAGCGGGGGCCAGGGCACAGATACGCAGTATTTT
TRBJ1-1 | TRBV18 | . | . | CASSPNRLLMNTEAFF | TGTGCCAGCTCACCTAACCGACTGCTAATGAACACTGAAGCTTTCTTT
TRBJ1-5 | TRBV6-5 | . | TRBD1 | CASSRGQGKDQPQHF | TGTGCCAGCAGTCGGGGACAGGGGAAAGATCAGCCCCAGCATTTT
TRBJ1-2 | TRBV29-1 | . | TRBD1 | CSVTGGAYGYTF | TGCAGCGTAACAGGGGGCGCTTATGGCTACACCTTC
TRBJ1-1 | TRBV6-2/TRBV6-3 | . | . | CASSYSWTATNTEAFF | TGTGCCAGCAGTTACTCCTGGACAGCGACGAACACTGAAGCTTTCTTT
TRBJ2-2 | TRBV30 | . | . | CAQGRPPGELFF | TGTGCCCAGGGCAGGCCGCCCGGGGAGCTGTTTTTT
TRBJ1-1 | TRBV4-1 | few | . | CASSQVGRYTEAFF | TGCGCCAGCAGCCAAGTGGGCCGCTACACTGAAGCTTTCTTT
TRBJ2-4 | TRBV5-1 | . | TRBD1 | CASSLVPGQGKESIQYF | TGCGCCAGCAGCTTGGTCCCGGGACAGGGAAAGGAGAGCATTCAGTACTTC
TRBJ1-5 | TRBV19 | few | TRBD1 | CASGQVEGNQPQHF | TGTGCCAGTGGACAGGTGGAGGGCAATCAGCCCCAGCATTTT
TRBJ1-4 | TRBV19 | . | . | CASNQFSTLGGKLFF | TGTGCCAGCAACCAATTCTCGACTCTAGGGGGAAAACTGTTTTTT
TRBJ1-2 | TRBV20-1 | . | . | CSANWGPGYTF | TGCAGTGCTAATTGGGGGCCTGGCTACACCTTC
TRBJ2-1 | TRBV4-2 | few | . | CASSQAGKTLYNEQFF | TGTGCCAGCAGCCAAGCGGGGAAGACTTTATACAATGAGCAGTTCTTC
TRBJ2-7 | TRBV7-7 | . | . | CASSFGQTYEQYF | TGTGCCAGCAGCTTCGGACAAACCTACGAGCAGTACTTC
TRBJ2-7 | TRBV11-2 | . | . | CASSLMAFQGVYEQYF | TGTGCCAGCAGCTTAATGGCGTTTCAAGGGGTTTACGAGCAGTACTTC
TRBJ2-7 | TRBV5-6 | . | TRBD1 | CASSFGQGVNYEQYF | TGTGCCAGCAGCTTCGGACAGGGGGTCAACTACGAGCAGTACTTC
TRBJ2-5 | TRBV9 | . | . | CASSPTLYGGETQYF | TGTGCCAGCAGCCCAACGTTGTATGGGGGGGAGACCCAGTACTTC
TRBJ1-5 | TRBV6-5 | few | . | CASSYYRDSNQPQHF | TGTGCCAGCAGTTACTACAGGGATAGCAATCAGCCCCAGCATTTT
TRBJ2-1 | TRBV19 | . | . | CASSMPGSSYNEQFF | TGTGCCAGTAGTATGCCGGGAAGCTCCTACAATGAGCAGTTCTTC
TRBJ2-1 | TRBV7-3 | . | . | CASSLNRDNEQFF | TGTGCCAGCAGCTTAAACAGGGACAATGAGCAGTTCTTC
TRBJ2-1 | TRBV21-1 | . | . | CASRGQGEGEQFF | TGTGCCAGCAGGGGACAGGGAGAGGGTGAGCAGTTCTTC
TRBJ2-7 | TRBV4-1 | . | . | CASSQVQNPVYEQYF | TGCGCCAGCAGCCAAGTACAGAACCCCGTGTACGAGCAGTACTTC
TRBJ1-2 | TRBV5-5 | . | TRBD1 | CASSSGTGIRLDYGYTF | TGTGCCAGCAGCTCCGGGACAGGGATTCGACTGGACTATGGCTACACCTTC
TRBJ1-5 | TRBV7-6 | . | TRBD1 | CASSLNQGGQPQHF | TGTGCCAGCAGCTTAAACCAGGGGGGTCAGCCCCAGCATTTT
TRBJ2-3 | TRBV4-1 | . | TRBD2 | CASSQTPSGGVSTDTQYF | TGCGCCAGCAGCCAAACCCCTAGCGGGGGCGTTAGCACAGATACGCAGTATTTT
TRBJ1-3 | TRBV3-1/TRBV3-2 | . | . | CASSPPFTESSGNTIYF | TGTGCCAGCAGCCCGCCGTTTACAGAGAGTTCTGGAAACACCATATATTTT
TRBJ2-5 | TRBV29-1 | . | TRBD2 | CSAVGTSGGRMLQETQYF | TGCAGCGCCGTAGGGACTAGCGGGGGCCGGATGTTACAAGAGACCCAGTACTTC
TRBJ1-2 | TRBV6-2/TRBV6-3 | . | . | CASSYSVDHRAGWRSYGYTF | TGTGCCAGCAGTTACTCTGTGGACCACAGGGCCGGGTGGAGGAGCTATGGCTACACCTTC
TRBJ1-3 | TRBV9 | . | . | CASSSSVVYGNTIYF | TGTGCCAGCAGCTCTTCCGTGGTCTATGGAAACACCATATATTTT
TRBJ2-1 | TRBV3-1/TRBV3-2 | . | . | CASSQGRAYNEQFF | TGTGCCAGCAGCCAAGGGCGGGCCTACAATGAGCAGTTCTTC
TRBJ1-1 | TRBV5-1 | . | . | CASSLVRGSNTEAFF | TGCGCCAGCAGCTTGGTGCGGGGTTCGAACACTGAAGCTTTCTTT
TRBJ1-1 | TRBV3-1/TRBV3-2 | . | . | CASSQVQGSTEAFF | TGTGCCAGCAGCCAAGTGCAGGGAAGCACTGAAGCTTTCTTT
TRBJ1-5 | TRBV5-1 | . | TRBD1 | CASSLTGTGGNQPQHF | TGCGCCAGCAGCTTGACCGGGACAGGTGGGAATCAGCCCCAGCATTTT
TRBJ1-5 | TRBV29-1 | . | . | CSVAGIGGEYQPQHF | TGCAGCGTTGCAGGGATAGGGGGAGAGTATCAGCCCCAGCATTTT
TRBJ2-7 | TRBV5-6 | . | . | CASSPDSTLQLEGEQYF | TGTGCCAGCAGCCCGGACTCAACTCTCCAGCTCGAGGGCGAGCAGTACTTC
TRBJ2-7 | TRBV28 | . | . | CASSLYPYEQYF | TGTGCCAGCAGTTTATATCCATACGAGCAGTACTTC
TRBJ1-2 | TRBV12-3/TRBV12-4 | . | TRBD1 | CASSWDSFGGYTF | TGTGCCAGCAGCTGGGACAGTTTCGGTGGCTACACCTTC
TRBJ1-3 | TRBV6-6 | . | . | CASSSTKTPGNTIYF | TGTGCCAGCAGTTCCACGAAGACTCCTGGGAACACCATATATTTT
TRBJ2-4 | TRBV6-5 | . | TRBD1 | CASSQTGAENIQYF | TGTGCCAGCAGTCAGACAGGGGCTGAAAACATTCAGTACTTC
TRBJ1-2 | TRBV27 | . | . | CASSLSSPLYGYTF | TGTGCCAGCAGTTTATCGAGCCCCTTGTATGGCTACACCTTC